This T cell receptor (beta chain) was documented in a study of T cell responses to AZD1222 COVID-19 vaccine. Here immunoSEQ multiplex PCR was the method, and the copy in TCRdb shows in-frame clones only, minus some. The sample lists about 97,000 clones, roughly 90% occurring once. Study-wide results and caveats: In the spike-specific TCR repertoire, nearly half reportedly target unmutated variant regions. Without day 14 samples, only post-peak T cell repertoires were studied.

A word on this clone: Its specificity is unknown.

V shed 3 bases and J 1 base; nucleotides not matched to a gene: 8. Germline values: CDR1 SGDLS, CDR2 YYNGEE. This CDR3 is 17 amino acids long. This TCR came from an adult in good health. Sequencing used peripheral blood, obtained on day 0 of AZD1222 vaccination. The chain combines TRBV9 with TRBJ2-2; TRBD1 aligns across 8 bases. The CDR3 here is CASSAITGTGNTGELFF. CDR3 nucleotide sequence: TGTGCCAGCAGCGCGATCACCGGGACAGGGAACACCGGGGAGCTGTTTTTT.